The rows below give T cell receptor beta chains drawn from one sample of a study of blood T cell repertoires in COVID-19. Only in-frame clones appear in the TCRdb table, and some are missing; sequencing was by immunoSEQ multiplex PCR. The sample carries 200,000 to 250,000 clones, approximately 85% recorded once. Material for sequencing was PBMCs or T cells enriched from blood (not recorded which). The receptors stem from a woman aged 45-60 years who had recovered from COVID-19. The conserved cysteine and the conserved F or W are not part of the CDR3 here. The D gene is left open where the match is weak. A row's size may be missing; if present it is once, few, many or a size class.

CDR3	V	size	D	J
ASSLGGSQRIGSYGYT	TRBV5-1	-	-	TRBJ1-2
ASSYSGTRGEIDGYT	TRBV3-1/TRBV3-2	few	-	TRBJ1-2
ASRPTSGPYEQY	TRBV6-5	-	TRBD2	TRBJ2-7
ASSQGRSTGDYGYT	TRBV4-1	-	TRBD1	TRBJ1-2
ASNIWELDTQY	TRBV12-3/TRBV12-4	-	-	TRBJ2-3
ASSARVDSPLH	TRBV25-1	-	-	TRBJ1-6
ASSPPTMTDTQY	TRBV18	-	-	TRBJ2-3
ASSALTGYT	TRBV7-9	-	-	TRBJ1-2
ASSLSFGGETQY	TRBV5-1	-	-	TRBJ2-5
ASSSSGQNNSPLH	TRBV7-9	-	-	TRBJ1-6
ASSQDWNRGNTGELF	TRBV4-3	-	-	TRBJ2-2
ASSGTASNQPQH	TRBV19	-	TRBD1	TRBJ1-5
ASSDPYTGELF	TRBV25-1	-	-	TRBJ2-2
ASSKAWTGNYGYT	TRBV21-1	-	-	TRBJ1-2
ASSLRESGEQY	TRBV7-8	-	-	TRBJ2-7
ASSHKYRGSYEQY	TRBV4-1	-	TRBD1	TRBJ2-7
ASSEGWEYTQY	TRBV6-1	-	-	TRBJ2-3
ASSLVPGGQETQY	TRBV5-1	-	-	TRBJ2-5
ASSQDGLSNYGYT	TRBV4-3	-	-	TRBJ1-2
ASSLGANTDTQY	TRBV5-4	-	-	TRBJ2-3
ASSWTQGPLYEQY	TRBV11-2	once	-	TRBJ2-7
ASSTQREGLGETQY	TRBV2	-	TRBD2	TRBJ2-5
ASSLLETQY	TRBV19	-	-	TRBJ2-5
AWSRGTGTGGYT	TRBV30	-	-	TRBJ1-2
ASSRTLGGTYNEQF	TRBV5-1	-	TRBD2	TRBJ2-1
SAIRGLREEAF	TRBV29-1	-	-	TRBJ1-1
ASRAGSTDTQY	TRBV2	-	-	TRBJ2-3
ASSSRIVGEKLF	TRBV11-2	-	-	TRBJ1-4
ASSYGGNNQPRH	TRBV6-5	once	-	TRBJ1-5